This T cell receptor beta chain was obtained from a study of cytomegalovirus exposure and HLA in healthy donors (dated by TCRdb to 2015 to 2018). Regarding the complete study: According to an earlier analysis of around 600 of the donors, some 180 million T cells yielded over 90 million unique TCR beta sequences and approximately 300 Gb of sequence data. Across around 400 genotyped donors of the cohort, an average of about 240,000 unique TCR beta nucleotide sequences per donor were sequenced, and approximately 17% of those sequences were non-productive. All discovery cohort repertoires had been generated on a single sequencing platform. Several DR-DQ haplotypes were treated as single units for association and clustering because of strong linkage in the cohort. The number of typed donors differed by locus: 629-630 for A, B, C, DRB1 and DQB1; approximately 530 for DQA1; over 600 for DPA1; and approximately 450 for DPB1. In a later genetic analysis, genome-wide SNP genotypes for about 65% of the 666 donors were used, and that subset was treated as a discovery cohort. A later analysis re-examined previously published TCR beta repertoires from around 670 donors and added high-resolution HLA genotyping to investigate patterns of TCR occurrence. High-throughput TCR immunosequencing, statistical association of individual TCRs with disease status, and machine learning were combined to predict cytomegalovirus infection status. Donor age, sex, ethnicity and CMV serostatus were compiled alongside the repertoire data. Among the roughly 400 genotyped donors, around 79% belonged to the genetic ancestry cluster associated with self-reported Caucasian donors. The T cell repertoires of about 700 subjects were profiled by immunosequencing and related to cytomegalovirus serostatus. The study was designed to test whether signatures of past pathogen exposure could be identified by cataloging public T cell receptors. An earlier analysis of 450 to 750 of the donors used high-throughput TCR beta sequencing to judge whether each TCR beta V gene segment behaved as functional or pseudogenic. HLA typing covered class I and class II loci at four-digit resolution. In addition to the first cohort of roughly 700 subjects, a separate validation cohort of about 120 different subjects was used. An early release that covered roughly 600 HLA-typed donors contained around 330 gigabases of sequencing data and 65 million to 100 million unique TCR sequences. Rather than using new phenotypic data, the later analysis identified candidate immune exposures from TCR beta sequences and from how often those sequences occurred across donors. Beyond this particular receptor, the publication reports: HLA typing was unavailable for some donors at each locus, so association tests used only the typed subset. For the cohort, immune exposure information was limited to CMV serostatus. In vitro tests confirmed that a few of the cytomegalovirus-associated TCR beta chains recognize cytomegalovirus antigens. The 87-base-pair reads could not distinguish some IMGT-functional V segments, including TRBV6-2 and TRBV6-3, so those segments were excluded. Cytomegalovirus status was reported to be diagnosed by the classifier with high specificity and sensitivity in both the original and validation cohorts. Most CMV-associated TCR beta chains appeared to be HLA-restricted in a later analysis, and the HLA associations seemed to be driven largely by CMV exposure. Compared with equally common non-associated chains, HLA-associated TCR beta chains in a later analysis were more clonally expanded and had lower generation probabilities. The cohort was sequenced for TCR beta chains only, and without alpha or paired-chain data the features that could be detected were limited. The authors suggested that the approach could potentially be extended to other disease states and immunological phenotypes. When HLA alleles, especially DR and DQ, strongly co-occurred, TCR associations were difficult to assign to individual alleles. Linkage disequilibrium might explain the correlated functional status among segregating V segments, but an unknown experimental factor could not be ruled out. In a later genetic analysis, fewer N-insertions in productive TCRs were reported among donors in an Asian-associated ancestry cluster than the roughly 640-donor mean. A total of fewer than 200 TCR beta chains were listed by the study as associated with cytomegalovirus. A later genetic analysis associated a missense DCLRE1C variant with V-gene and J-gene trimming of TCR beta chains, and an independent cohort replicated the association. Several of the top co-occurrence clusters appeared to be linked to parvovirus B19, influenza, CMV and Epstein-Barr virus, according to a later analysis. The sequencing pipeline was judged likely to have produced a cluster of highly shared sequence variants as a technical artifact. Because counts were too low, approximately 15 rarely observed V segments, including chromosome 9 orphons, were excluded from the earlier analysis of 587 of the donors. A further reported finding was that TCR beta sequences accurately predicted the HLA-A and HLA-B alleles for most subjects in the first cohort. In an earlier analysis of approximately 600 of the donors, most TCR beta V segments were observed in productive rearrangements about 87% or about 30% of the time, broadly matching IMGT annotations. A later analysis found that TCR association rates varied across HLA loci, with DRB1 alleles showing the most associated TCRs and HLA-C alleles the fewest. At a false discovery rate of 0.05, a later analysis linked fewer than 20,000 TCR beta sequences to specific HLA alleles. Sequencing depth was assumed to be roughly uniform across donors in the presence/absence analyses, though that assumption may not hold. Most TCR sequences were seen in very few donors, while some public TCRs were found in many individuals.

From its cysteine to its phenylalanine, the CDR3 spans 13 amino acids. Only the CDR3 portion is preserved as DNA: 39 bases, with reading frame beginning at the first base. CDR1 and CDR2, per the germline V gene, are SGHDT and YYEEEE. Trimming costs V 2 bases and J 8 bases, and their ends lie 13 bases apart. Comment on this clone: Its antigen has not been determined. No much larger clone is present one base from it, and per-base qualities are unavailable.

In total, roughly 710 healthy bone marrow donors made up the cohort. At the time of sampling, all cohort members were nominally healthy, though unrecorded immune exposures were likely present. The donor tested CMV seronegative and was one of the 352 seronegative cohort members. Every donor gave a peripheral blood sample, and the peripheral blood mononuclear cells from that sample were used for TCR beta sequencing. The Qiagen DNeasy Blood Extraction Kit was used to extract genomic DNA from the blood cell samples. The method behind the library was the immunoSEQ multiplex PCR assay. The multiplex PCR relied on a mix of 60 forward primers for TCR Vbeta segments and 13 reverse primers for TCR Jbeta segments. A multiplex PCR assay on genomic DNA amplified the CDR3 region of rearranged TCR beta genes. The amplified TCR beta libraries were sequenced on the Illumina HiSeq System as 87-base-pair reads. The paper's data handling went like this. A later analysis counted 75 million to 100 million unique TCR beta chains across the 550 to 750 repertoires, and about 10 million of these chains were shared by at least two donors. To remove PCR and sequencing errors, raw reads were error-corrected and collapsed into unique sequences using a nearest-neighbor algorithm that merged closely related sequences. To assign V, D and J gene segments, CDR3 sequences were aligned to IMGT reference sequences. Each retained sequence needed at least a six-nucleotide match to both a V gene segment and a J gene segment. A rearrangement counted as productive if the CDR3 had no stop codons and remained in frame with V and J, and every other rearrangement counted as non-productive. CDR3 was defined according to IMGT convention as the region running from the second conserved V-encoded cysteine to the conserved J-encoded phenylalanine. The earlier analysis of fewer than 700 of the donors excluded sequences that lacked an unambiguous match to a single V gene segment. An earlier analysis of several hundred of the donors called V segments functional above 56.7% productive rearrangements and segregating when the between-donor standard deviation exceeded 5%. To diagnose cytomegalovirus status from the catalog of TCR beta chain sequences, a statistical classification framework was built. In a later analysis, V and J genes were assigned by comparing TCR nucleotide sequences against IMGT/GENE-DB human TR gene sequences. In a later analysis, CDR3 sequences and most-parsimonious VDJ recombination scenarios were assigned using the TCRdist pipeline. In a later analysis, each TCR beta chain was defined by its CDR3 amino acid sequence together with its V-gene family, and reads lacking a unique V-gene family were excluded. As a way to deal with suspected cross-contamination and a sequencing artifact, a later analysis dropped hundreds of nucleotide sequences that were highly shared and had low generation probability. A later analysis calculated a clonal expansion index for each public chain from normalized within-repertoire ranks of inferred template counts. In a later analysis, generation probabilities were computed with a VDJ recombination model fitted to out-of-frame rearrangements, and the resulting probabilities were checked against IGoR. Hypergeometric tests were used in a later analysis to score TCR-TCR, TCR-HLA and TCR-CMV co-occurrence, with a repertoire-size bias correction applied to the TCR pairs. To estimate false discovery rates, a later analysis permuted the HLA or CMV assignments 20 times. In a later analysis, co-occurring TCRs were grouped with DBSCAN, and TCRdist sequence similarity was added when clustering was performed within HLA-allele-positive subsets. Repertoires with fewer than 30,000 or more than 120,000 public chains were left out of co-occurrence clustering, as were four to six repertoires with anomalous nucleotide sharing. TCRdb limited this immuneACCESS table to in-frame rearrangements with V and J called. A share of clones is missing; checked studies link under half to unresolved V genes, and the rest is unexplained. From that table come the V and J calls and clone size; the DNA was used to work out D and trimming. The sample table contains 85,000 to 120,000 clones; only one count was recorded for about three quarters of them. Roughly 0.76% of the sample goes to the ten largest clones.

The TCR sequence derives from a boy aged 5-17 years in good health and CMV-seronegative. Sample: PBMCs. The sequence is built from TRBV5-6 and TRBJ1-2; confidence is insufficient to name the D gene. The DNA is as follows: TGTGCCAGCAGCTTCGGATCAAACAGCGGCTACACCTTC. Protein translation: CASSFGSNSGYTF.